The source of this T cell receptor (beta chain) is a study of shared clonotypes between healthy human individuals. Subsets obtained from CD4+ cells comprised CD45RA+ naive and CD45RA-negative memory cells. Germline V CDR1 and CDR2: MNHEY, SVGAGI. V was shortened by 3 bases and J by 5 bases, with 13 bases between the two germline ends. The CDR3 sequence is 14 residues long. Investigators spread the genomic DNA of each subset evenly over several immunoSEQ plates. Sequencing was performed with immunoSEQ multiplex PCR; in TCRdb, only in-frame clones are kept and a portion is missing. The profile covers about 770,000 clones, with over 55% appearing a single time and roughly 1.8% taken by the ten largest.

The origin of this receptor is a woman aged 25 to 39 in good health. Sequenced: memory CD4+ T cells sorted from blood. The subset here: CD45RA-negative fraction. The chain has TRBV6-5 and TRBJ2-5; D gene unclear. The CDR3 DNA follows: TGTGCCAGCAGTTATCGTACACCCCCCGAGACCCAGTACTTC. Translation: CASSYRTPPETQYF.